Sequencing of this T cell receptor beta chain was carried out in a study of OX40 agonist ivuxolimab in advanced cancers. Turning to the study itself: An agonistic human IgG2 monoclonal antibody against OX40 (CD134) was given.

Germline V CDR1 and CDR2: SGHVS, FNYEAQ. V was shortened by 5 bases and J by 1 base, with 11 bases between the two germline ends. This CDR3 spans 14 amino acids. Using immunoSEQ multiplex PCR, the repertoire was profiled, and TCRdb retains in-frame clones only, with some absent. Of over 15,000 clones listed, 90% are singletons. The sequenced sample was CD4+ or CD8+ T cells sorted from blood, obtained in a trial of the OX40 agonist ivuxolimab. The clonotype was recovered from an adult with an advanced solid tumor such as melanoma, head and neck, liver or kidney cancer. V usage is TRBV7-6 and J usage is TRBJ2-5; a possible D gene is TRBD1 (6 bases). CDR3 protein: CASSPTRGQETQYF. CDR3 DNA: TGTGCCAGCAGCCCGACCAGGGGCCAAGAGACCCAGTACTTC.